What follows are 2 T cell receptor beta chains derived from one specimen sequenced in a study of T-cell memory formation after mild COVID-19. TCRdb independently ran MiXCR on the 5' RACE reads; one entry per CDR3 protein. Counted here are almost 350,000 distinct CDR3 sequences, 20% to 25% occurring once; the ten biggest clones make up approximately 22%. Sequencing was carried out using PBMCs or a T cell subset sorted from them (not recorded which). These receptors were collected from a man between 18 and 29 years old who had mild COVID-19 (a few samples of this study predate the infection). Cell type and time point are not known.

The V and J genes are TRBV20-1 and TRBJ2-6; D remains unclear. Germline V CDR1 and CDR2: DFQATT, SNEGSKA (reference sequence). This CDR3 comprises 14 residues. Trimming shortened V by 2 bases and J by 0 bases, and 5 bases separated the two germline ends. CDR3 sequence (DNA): TGCAGTGCTAGAATGCTCTCTGGGGCCAACGTCCTGACTTTC. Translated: CSARMLSGANVLTF.

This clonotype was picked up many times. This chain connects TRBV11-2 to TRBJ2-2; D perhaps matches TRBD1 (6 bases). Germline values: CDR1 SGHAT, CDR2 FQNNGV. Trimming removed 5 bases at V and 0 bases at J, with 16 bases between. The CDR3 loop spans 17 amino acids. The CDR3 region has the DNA TGTGCCAGCAGCCCCGGCGGACAGTTCGCGAACACCGGGGAGCTGTTTTTT. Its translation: CASSPGGQFANTGELFF.